The 26 T cell receptor beta chains in this list originate from one sample, sequenced in a study of shared clonotypes between healthy human individuals. Libraries were prepared by immunoSEQ multiplex PCR; TCRdb keeps only in-frame clonotypes and omits some of them. In the table there are around 720,000 clones, around three quarters of which are singletons. The sequencing sample was made of memory CD4+ T cells sorted from blood. Subset of the sample: CD45RA-negative fraction. These receptors were taken from a woman aged 25 to 45 in good health.

On this clone: Different DNA sequences within this sample yield the same CDR3. The rearrangement links TRBV2 to TRBJ2-3, with TRBD2 identical over 7 bases. Germline V CDR1 and CDR2: SNHLY, FYNNEI. Losses at the gene ends were 4 bases for V and 2 bases for J; bases not matched to a gene: 6. This CDR3 contains 15 residues. As DNA, the CDR3 is TGTGCCAGCAGTGGGGCTAGCGGCAACACAGATACGCAGTATTTT. This translates into CASSGASGNTDTQYF.

This chain connects TRBV5-1 to TRBJ1-2; 9 bases are shared with TRBD1. Germline CDR1 reads SGHRS; CDR2 reads YFSETQ. The J segment lost 8 bases and the V segment lost 6 bases, leaving 14 bases of the junction unmatched. The CDR3 has 15 amino acids. The CDR3 bases are TGCGCCAGCACCCCGGGACAGGGTGGGGGATCCGGCTACACCTTC. It specifies CASTPGQGGGSGYTF.

For the CDR3, the DNA is TGTGCCAGCTCCCGCCGTGACGGGGCGTACGAGCAGTACTTC. Protein: CASSRRDGAYEQYF. The chain couples TRBV18 to TRBJ2-7; perhaps D is TRBD1 or TRBD2 (5 bases each). This CDR3 is 14 amino acids long. Germline assignment: CDR1 KGHSH and CDR2 LQKENI. V lost 6 bases to trimming and J lost 4 bases, with 16 bases between them.

V and J are TRBV30 and TRBJ1-3; D gene uncertain. The germline V gene encodes CDR1 GTSNPN and CDR2 SVGIG (reference sequence). This CDR3 region has 13 residues. V dropped 4 bases and J dropped 0 bases, with 7 bases sitting between them. For the CDR3, the DNA is TGTGCCTGGACCCAGATCTCTGGAAACACCATATATTTT. Its translation is CAWTQISGNTIYF. Looking up the rest from reference TRBV30 and TRBJ1-3 gives the full variable domain: SQTIHQWPATLVQPVGSPLSLECTVEGTSNPNLYWYRQAAGRGLQLLFYSVGIGQISSEVPQNLSASRPQDRQFILSSKKLLLSDSGFYLCAWTQISGNTIYFGEGSWLTVV.

As DNA, the CDR3 is TGTGCCAGCAGCCAGGGGTCTGGAAACACCATATATTTT. This codes for CASSQGSGNTIYF. The chain combines TRBV6-6 with TRBJ1-3; possibly TRBD1 for D (6 bases). The CDR3 has 13 residues. The ends were cut back, 6 bases at V and 1 base at J, with 7 bases in the middle. Germline-derived CDR1 and CDR2 are MNHNY and SVGAGI (reference sequence).

The V and J genes are TRBV4-1 and TRBJ2-1; TRBD1 matches 7 bases. The V gene's germline CDR1 is MGHRA and CDR2 YSYEKL. Trimming cost V 4 bases and J 12 bases; bases outside gene matches: 15. The length of the CDR3 is 15 residues. CDR3 sequence: CASSRETGTGMGQFF. In DNA form, the CDR3 reads TGCGCCAGCAGCCGAGAGACAGGGACGGGGATGGGGCAGTTCTTC.

The CDR3 DNA is TGTGCCAGCAGCCAAGACTTTTCGCTCGGTCAGCCCCAGCATTTT. Translated: CASSQDFSLGQPQHF. This chain uses TRBV4-2 with TRBJ1-5; no firm D call. Trimming took off 0 bases at V and 6 bases at J, with 12 bases between the two ends. The CDR3 totals 15 residues. The germline CDR1 and CDR2 sequences are LGHNA and YNFKEQ.

The chain employs TRBV4-2 and TRBJ1-2; D is possibly TRBD1 (5 bases). The V end was cut by 4 bases, the J end by 6 bases, with 9 bases between. CDR1 is LGHNA and CDR2 is YNFKEQ in the germline V gene. The CDR3 spans 12 residues. The CDR3 loop is CASSRPGDGYTF. CDR3 coding DNA: TGTGCCAGCAGCCGGCCGGGGGATGGCTACACCTTC.

The sample holds one count of this clone. This chain links TRBV10-3 with TRBJ1-3, with 9 nucleotides matching TRBD1. The germline gives CDR1 ENHRY, CDR2 SYGVKD. J gave up 0 bases and V 4 bases, and 4 bases lay outside the gene matches. The CDR3 spans 16 residues. In DNA, the CDR3 is TGTGCCATCAGTGGGACAGGGGCCTTCTCTGGAAACACCATATATTTT. Its translation: CAISGTGAFSGNTIYF.

This chain links TRBV5-1 with TRBJ1-4; possibly TRBD1 for D (6 bases). V lost 4 bases to trimming and J lost 8 bases, with 21 bases between them. This CDR3 is built from 16 residues. Germline-derived CDR1 and CDR2 are SGHRS and YFSETQ. The CDR3: CASSPSGASQREKLFF. The CDR3 DNA sequence: TGCGCCAGCAGCCCTTCAGGGGCCTCCCAGAGGGAAAAACTGTTTTTT.

This clone was seen a handful of times. The chain links TRBV21-1 to TRBJ1-4. TRBV21-1 is annotated as a pseudogene. The CDR3 is 15 residues long. CDR3 in amino acids: CASSNEGGRGEKLFF. The DNA of the CDR3 is TGTGCCAGCAGCAACGAAGGAGGGAGAGGCGAAAAACTGTTTTTT.

The chain is built from TRBV18 and TRBJ1-5, with 8 bases aligning to TRBD1. Germline CDR1 and CDR2: KGHSH and LQKENI. With V trimmed by 4 bases and J by 5 bases, 4 bases remained unmatched. The CDR3 covers 14 residues. CDR3 sequence (DNA): TGTGCCAGCTCACTCGGACAGGGAGATCAGCCCCAGCATTTT. Protein: CASSLGQGDQPQHF.

The rearrangement uses TRBV18 and TRBJ2-2, with a tentative D call TRBD2 (5 bases). Germline V lookup: CDR1 KGHSH, CDR2 LQKENI. V was cut by 3 bases and J by 4 bases, with 15 bases left in between. This CDR3 is built from 16 residues. The CDR3 DNA reads as TGTGCCAGCTCACCGAGGGCTAGCCCCAGCACCGGGGAGCTGTTTTTT. The encoded protein is CASSPRASPSTGELFF.

This clone was observed many times. Other DNA sequences in this specimen translate into the identical CDR3. The chain recombines TRBV27 with TRBJ2-2, with TRBD1 identical over 7 bases. The CDR3 has 13 amino acids. Germline V gene data show CDR1 as MNHEY and CDR2 as SMNVEV (reference sequence). Losses at the gene ends were 5 bases for V and 7 bases for J; bases not matched to a gene: 4. The CDR3 here is CASSPQGIGELFF. CDR3 nucleotide sequence: TGTGCCAGCAGTCCACAGGGGATCGGGGAGCTGTTTTTT.

The CDR3 region is CASYPRGAGAAQYF. Written as DNA, the CDR3 is TGTGCCAGCTACCCGCGTGGAGCGGGAGCGGCCCAGTACTTC. The V call is TRBV28, the J call TRBJ2-5; TRBD2 agrees at 8 bases. CDR3 length: 14 residues. The V gene end was trimmed by 8 bases and the J gene end by 9 bases; junction bases not matched to a gene: 14. CDR1 and CDR2 (germline): MDHEN, SYDVKM.

This clone was counted once. The J gene is TRBJ1-1, the V gene TRBV6-5; weak D call: TRBD1 (6 bases). This CDR3 is built from 14 residues. Germline loops: CDR1 MNHEY, CDR2 SVGAGI. Deletions cut 6 bases from V and 11 bases from J, with 22 bases between. CDR3 sequence (DNA): TGTGCCAGCAGCGAGCCGGGACAAAAACCGAGGGCTTTCTTT. Protein sequence: CASSEPGQKPRAFF.

The chain combines TRBV23-1 with TRBJ2-4; 10 bases match TRBD1. TRBV23-1 is known as an ORF, though its function is uncertain. V gave up 6 bases and J gave up 4 bases; unmatched junction bases: 6. CDR3 length: 15 amino acids. CDR3 region: CASRLDRGGKNIQYF. The CDR3 nucleotides are TGCGCCAGCAGACTGGACAGGGGGGGGAAAAACATTCAGTACTTC.

This clone came up a few times. The chain has TRBV30 and TRBJ1-1, with D perhaps matching TRBD1 (5 bases). The germline gives CDR1 GTSNPN, CDR2 SVGIG (reference sequence). V lost 0 bases, J lost 1 base, and 12 bases lay in between. This CDR3 is 15 amino acids long. Here the CDR3 reads CAWSVAGRANTEAFF. DNA for the CDR3: TGTGCCTGGAGTGTAGCAGGCAGGGCGAACACTGAAGCTTTCTTT.

V is TRBV6-6 and J is TRBJ1-4; D is possibly TRBD1 (6 bases). The CDR3 is 13 residues long. CDR1 and CDR2 (germline): MNHNY, SVGAGI (reference sequence). V lost 11 bases to trimming and J lost 7 bases, with 17 bases between them. In DNA form, the CDR3 reads TGTGCCGGCTCCCAGGGGTTTGGTGAAAAACTGTTTTTT. This translates into CAGSQGFGEKLFF.

The V gene is TRBV28, the J gene TRBJ1-3; perhaps TRBD1 as D (5 bases). The CDR3 runs to 16 residues. V was trimmed by 5 bases and J by 0 bases, leaving 14 bases between them. CDR1 MDHEN and CDR2 SYDVKM come from the germline V gene. CDR3 coding DNA: TGTGCCAGCAGTGGGGGGAGGGCCCTCTCTGGAAACACCATATATTTT. Translation gives CASSGGRALSGNTIYF.

The gene calls are TRBV7-3 and TRBJ2-2; no firm D call. V was clipped by 5 bases and J by 3 bases, with 10 bases between them. The CDR3 consists of 14 residues. Germline V lookup: CDR1 SGHTA, CDR2 FQGTGA. The CDR3 sequence is CASSHNSYTGELFF. DNA for the CDR3: TGTGCCAGCAGCCATAACTCATACACCGGGGAGCTGTTTTTT.

The chain carries TRBV19 and TRBJ2-2; 8 bases are a match to TRBD1. Losses at the gene ends were 5 bases for V and 4 bases for J; bases not matched to a gene: 6. The CDR3 contains 15 residues. CDR1 and CDR2 from the germline V gene are LNHDA and SQIVND (reference sequence). The DNA for the CDR3 is TGTGCCAGTAGTCCGGACAGGGCGGGCACCGGGGAGCTGTTTTTT. This translates into CASSPDRAGTGELFF.

The chain links TRBV7-9 to TRBJ1-2; D may be TRBD1 (5 bases). V was shortened by 6 bases and J by 7 bases, with 21 bases between the two germline ends. Germline V lookup: CDR1 SEHNR, CDR2 FQNEAQ (reference sequence). The CDR3 totals 15 residues. CDR3 in DNA: TGTGCCAGCAGTTACAGTCGGGACCGGTATGTTGGCTACACCTTC. Protein product: CASSYSRDRYVGYTF.

The chain links TRBV28 to TRBJ2-3; D is unresolved. Germline assignment: CDR1 MDHEN and CDR2 SYDVKM. V lost 5 bases and J lost 3, with 6 bases in between. This CDR3 has 12 amino acids. CDR3 DNA sequence: TGTGCCAGCAGTAGATATACAGATACGCAGTATTTT. This encodes CASSRYTDTQYF.

The chain employs TRBV28 and TRBJ2-7; TRBD1 aligns across 9 bases. The CDR3 runs to 14 residues. V shed 4 bases, J shed 7 bases, and the junction held 8 bases outside the gene matches. CDR1 MDHEN and CDR2 SYDVKM come from the germline V gene. As DNA, the CDR3 is TGTGCCAGCAGTTCGTCCGGGACAGGGTGGGAGCAGTACTTC. Amino acids: CASSSSGTGWEQYF.

The V call is TRBV6-6, the J call TRBJ2-5; D possibly corresponds to TRBD2 (5 bases). CDR1 is MNHNY, CDR2 SVGAGI, per germline (reference sequence). This CDR3 has 15 amino acids. The V end was cut by 1 base, the J end by 5 bases, with 14 bases between. CDR3 nucleotides: TGTGCCAGCAGTTACTATAGGGAGAATGGGGAGACCCAGTACTTC. It codes for CASSYYRENGETQYF.